This T cell receptor (beta chain) emerged from a study of T cell responses to AZD1222 COVID-19 vaccine. The overall study: Some second doses came at about 4 weeks and others at about 12 weeks; these were pooled.

V dropped 5 bases and J dropped 4; count of bases not matched to a gene: 5. The CDR3 has 15 amino acids. The germline V gene encodes CDR1 MNHEY and CDR2 SVGAGI. The table came from immunoSEQ multiplex PCR; TCRdb's copy has only in-frame clones and leaves some out. Here the sample spans over 85,000 clones, about 85% being singletons. This clone was counted between two and nine times. The antigen remains undetermined. Study-level results: Donors, mostly white British, included more females; clonal diversity was possibly underestimated. Among AZD1222 vaccinees, only 5 to 7 were seropositive at baseline. The span of vaccine-associated CD4 TCRs extended across spike, with dominance at 160-218 and 743-854.

The TCR sequence derives from an adult in good health. Source: peripheral blood, taken on day 0 of AZD1222 vaccination. This rearrangement joins TRBV6-5 to TRBJ2-1, with 10 bases matching TRBD2. The CDR3 loop is CASSRSGGAYNEQFF. CDR3 nucleotides: TGTGCCAGCAGTCGAAGCGGGGGGGCTTACAATGAGCAGTTCTTC.